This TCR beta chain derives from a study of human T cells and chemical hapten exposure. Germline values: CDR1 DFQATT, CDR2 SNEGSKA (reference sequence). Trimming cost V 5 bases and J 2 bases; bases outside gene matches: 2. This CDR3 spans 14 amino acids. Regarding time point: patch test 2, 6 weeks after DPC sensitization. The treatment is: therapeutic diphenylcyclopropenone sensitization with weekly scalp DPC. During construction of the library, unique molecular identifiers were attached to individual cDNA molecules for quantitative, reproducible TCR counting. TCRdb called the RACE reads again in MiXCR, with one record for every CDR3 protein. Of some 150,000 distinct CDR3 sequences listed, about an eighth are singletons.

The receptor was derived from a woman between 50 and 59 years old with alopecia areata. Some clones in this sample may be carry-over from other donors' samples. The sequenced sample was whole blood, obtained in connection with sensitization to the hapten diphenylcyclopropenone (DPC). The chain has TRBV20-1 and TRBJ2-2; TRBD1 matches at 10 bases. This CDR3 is CSARTGGNTGELFF. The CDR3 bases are TGCAGTGCTCGGACAGGGGGAAACACCGGGGAGCTGTTTTTT.